This T cell receptor beta chain emerged from a study of OX40 agonist ivuxolimab in advanced cancers. The study's findings and limits: Antigen specificity remained undetermined for the expanded peripheral T cells. Compared with CD4+, CD8+ T cells on average had more expanded clones.

The CDR3 has 14 amino acids. Germline loops: CDR1 SEHNR, CDR2 FQNEAQ (reference sequence). The germline V and J ends were trimmed by 3 bases and 4 bases, with 12 bases remaining between them. Patients were excluded for autoimmune disease history or systemic immunosuppression. This table comes from immunoSEQ multiplex PCR, and its TCRdb copy is limited to in-frame clones, with some not included. The sample includes roughly 71,000 clones, 88% of them seen just once. With respect to this clone: Antigen specificity is unknown.

This chain joins TRBV7-9 and TRBJ1-2; D gene ambiguous. The receptor comes from an adult with an advanced solid tumor such as melanoma, head and neck, liver or kidney cancer. This specimen consisted of CD4+ or CD8+ T cells sorted from blood, obtained in a trial of the OX40 agonist ivuxolimab. The CDR3 sequence is CASSFLSPSYGYTF. CDR3 DNA: TGTGCCAGCAGCTTCTTGAGCCCCTCCTATGGCTACACCTTC.